Listed below are T cell receptor beta chains from one sample, sequenced in a study of beta chain features in type 1 diabetes. The method was immunoSEQ multiplex PCR; TCRdb's version includes in-frame clones alone and lacks a portion of them. The sample contains around 450,000 clones, more than 9.5% of which appear only once. The sequenced sample consisted of naive CD4+ T cells from blood. The origin of the receptors is a woman aged 18-29 years in good health. CDR3s include the opening cysteine and the closing phenylalanine or tryptophan. D genes are given only for firm matches. Size values are once, few and many counts, or a class for expanded clones, and some rows have none.

TRBJ2-5 | TRBV7-2 | . | . | CASSLGWMETQYF | TGTGCCAGCAGCTTAGGCTGGATGGAGACCCAGTACTTC
TRBJ2-5 | TRBV9 | . | few | CASSVGSHPQETQYF | TGTGCCAGCAGCGTAGGATCGCACCCCCAAGAGACCCAGTACTTC
TRBJ1-2 | TRBV4-1 | . | . | CASSQSNYGYTF | TGCGCCAGCAGCCAAAGTAACTATGGCTACACCTTC
TRBJ1-2 | TRBV7-3 | . | . | CASSLSYRVYGYTF | TGTGCCAGCAGCTTATCGTACAGGGTGTATGGCTACACCTTC
TRBJ2-3 | TRBV9 | TRBD2 | few | CASSFSGGYTDTQYF | TGTGCCAGCAGCTTTAGCGGGGGCTACACAGATACGCAGTATTTT
TRBJ1-4 | TRBV29-1 | TRBD1 | . | CSAGTDPYGYEKLFF | TGCAGCGCTGGGACAGATCCCTACGGGTATGAAAAACTGTTTTTT
TRBJ2-2 | TRBV11-3 | TRBD1 | . | CASSLATGAGELFF | TGTGCCAGCAGCTTAGCGACAGGGGCCGGGGAGCTGTTTTTT
TRBJ2-5 | TRBV5-1 | . | . | CASSLSWETQYF | TGCGCCAGCAGCTTGAGCTGGGAGACCCAGTACTTC
TRBJ2-1 | TRBV7-2 | . | few | CASSKISEQFF | TGTGCCAGCAGCAAAATTAGTGAGCAGTTCTTC
TRBJ2-1 | TRBV7-2 | . | few | CASSLEGSGFYNEQFF | TGTGCCAGCAGCTTAGAGGGATCGGGATTCTACAATGAGCAGTTCTTC
TRBJ1-2 | TRBV15 | . | few | CATSREEGYGYTF | TGTGCCACCAGCAGGGAGGAGGGCTATGGCTACACCTTC
TRBJ2-3 | TRBV4-3 | . | . | CASSPRGVTDTQYF | TGCGCCAGCAGCCCAAGGGGGGTGACAGATACGCAGTATTTT
TRBJ1-3 | TRBV25-1 | TRBD1 | few | CASSRLTGIRNTIYF | TGTGCCAGCAGCCGATTGACAGGGATTAGAAACACCATATATTTT
TRBJ2-5 | TRBV2 | TRBD1 | . | CASSEGQGAGTQYF | TGTGCCAGCAGTGAAGGGCAGGGGGCTGGGACCCAGTACTTC
TRBJ1-2 | TRBV7-2 | . | . | CASSPGVSGYTF | TGTGCCAGCAGCCCAGGGGTCTCTGGCTACACCTTC
TRBJ2-7 | TRBV27 | TRBD1 | . | CASREIRDRYEQYF | TGTGCCAGCAGGGAGATCCGGGACAGGTACGAGCAGTACTTC
TRBJ2-5 | TRBV13 | . | many | CASSLTYQETQYF | TGTGCCAGCAGCCTCACGTACCAAGAGACCCAGTACTTC
TRBJ1-5 | TRBV15 | . | . | CATSIGRVTAQHF | TGTGCCACCAGCATAGGCCGGGTCACGGCCCAGCATTTT
TRBJ2-3 | TRBV9 | . | few | CASSVGLRGGSTDTQYF | TGTGCCAGCAGCGTAGGTCTCAGGGGAGGAAGCACAGATACGCAGTATTTT
TRBJ2-1 | TRBV15 | TRBD2 | few | CATRLAGGPEQFF | TGTGCCACCAGACTAGCGGGAGGGCCCGAGCAGTTCTTC
TRBJ2-5 | TRBV4-2 | . | . | CASSQGQGSETQYF | TGTGCCAGCAGCCAAGGTCAGGGATCAGAGACCCAGTACTTC
TRBJ2-1 | TRBV7-9 | TRBD1 | few | CASSLGQGSYNEQFF | TGTGCCAGCAGCTTAGGACAGGGTTCCTACAATGAGCAGTTCTTC
TRBJ2-7 | TRBV7-9 | TRBD2 | few | CASSLLSGSASYEQYF | TGTGCCAGCAGCCTCCTTAGCGGGAGCGCTTCATACGAGCAGTACTTC
TRBJ1-3 | TRBV20-1 | . | few | CSIDSGNTIYF | TGCAGCATAGACTCTGGAAACACCATATATTTT
TRBJ2-5 | TRBV11-2 | . | few | CASSSQRETQYF | TGTGCCAGCAGTTCTCAGAGGGAGACCCAGTACTTC
TRBJ2-3 | TRBV2 | TRBD1 | . | CASSWTGSEYF | TGTGCCAGCAGTTGGACAGGGTCGGAGTATTTT
TRBJ1-6 | TRBV7-6 | TRBD1 | . | CASSARDRGSYNSPLHF | TGTGCCAGCAGTGCTCGGGACAGGGGTTCCTATAATTCACCCCTCCACTTT
TRBJ2-3 | TRBV18 | . | few | CASSRLPGADTQYF | TGTGCCAGCTCACGACTCCCTGGGGCAGATACGCAGTATTTT
TRBJ2-7 | TRBV30 | TRBD1 | few | CALQAGQGVYEQYF | TGTGCCCTCCAGGCGGGACAGGGGGTCTACGAGCAGTACTTC
TRBJ2-1 | TRBV29-1 | . | few | CSARDVLGYNEQFF | TGCAGCGCCCGGGACGTGTTGGGGTACAATGAGCAGTTCTTC
TRBJ2-5 | TRBV7-2 | TRBD1 | . | CASSRDRGRAETQYF | TGTGCCAGCAGCCGGGACAGGGGGCGAGCGGAGACCCAGTACTTC
TRBJ2-4 | TRBV5-1 | . | . | CASSLGGKNIQYF | TGCGCCAGCAGCTTGGGCGGGAAAAACATTCAGTACTTC
TRBJ2-2 | TRBV18 | . | . | CASSPIGINTGELFF | TGTGCCAGCTCACCCATCGGAATCAACACCGGGGAGCTGTTTTTT
TRBJ2-5 | TRBV13 | . | . | CASSLEGGGTQYF | TGTGCCAGCAGCTTGGAGGGCGGCGGGACCCAGTACTTC
TRBJ2-3 | TRBV4-3 | . | few | CASSQVYRDTDTQYF | TGCGCCAGCAGCCAAGTTTACAGGGATACAGATACGCAGTATTTT
TRBJ1-6 | TRBV2 | . | . | CASTGRAFSPLHF | TGTGCCAGCACCGGAAGGGCTTTTTCACCCCTCCACTTT
TRBJ2-1 | TRBV2 | TRBD2 | few | CASSDLAGTYNEQFF | TGTGCCAGCAGTGACCTAGCGGGGACCTACAATGAGCAGTTCTTC
TRBJ2-3 | TRBV7-2 | . | . | CASSSRNTDTQYF | TGTGCCAGCAGCTCCAGGAACACAGATACGCAGTATTTT
TRBJ1-1 | TRBV9 | . | . | CASSVVVGRVNTEAFF | TGTGCCAGCAGCGTAGTGGTGGGTCGAGTAAACACTGAAGCTTTCTTT
TRBJ2-7 | TRBV4-3 | . | few | CASSQEIAGVPPHEQYF | TGCGCCAGCAGCCAAGAAATCGCAGGGGTCCCGCCCCACGAGCAGTACTTC
TRBJ2-1 | TRBV7-9 | . | . | CASSTAASSYNEQFF | TGTGCCAGCAGCACCGCCGCCAGCTCCTACAATGAGCAGTTCTTC
TRBJ1-5 | TRBV7-9 | TRBD1 | few | CASSPRQGDQPQHF | TGTGCCAGCAGCCCCAGACAGGGCGATCAGCCCCAGCATTTT
TRBJ2-7 | TRBV18 | . | . | CASSLAGTNEQYF | TGTGCCAGCTCACTCGCCGGGACAAACGAGCAGTACTTC
TRBJ2-5 | TRBV4-1 | . | . | CASSQEIQEPQETQYF | TGCGCCAGCAGCCAAGAAATACAGGAGCCCCAAGAGACCCAGTACTTC
TRBJ1-2 | TRBV9 | TRBD1 | . | CASTRQGPNYGYTF | TGTGCCAGCACCAGACAGGGCCCTAACTATGGCTACACCTTC
TRBJ2-5 | TRBV7-6 | . | few | CASSLVPGRLQETQYF | TGTGCCAGCAGCTTAGTGCCTGGGAGGCTTCAAGAGACCCAGTACTTC
TRBJ2-5 | TRBV14 | . | many | CASSQGWETQYF | TGTGCCAGCAGCCAAGGATGGGAGACCCAGTACTTC
TRBJ1-1 | TRBV7-2 | . | few | CASSLARGNAEAFF | TGTGCCAGCAGCTTAGCGAGAGGCAACGCTGAAGCTTTCTTT
TRBJ1-1 | TRBV29-1 | TRBD1 | many | CSVDRGKRAEAFF | TGCAGCGTCGACAGGGGGAAAAGGGCTGAAGCTTTCTTT
TRBJ2-7 | TRBV18 | TRBD1 | . | CASSPRTGEGEQYF | TGTGCCAGCTCACCACGGACAGGGGAGGGCGAGCAGTACTTC
TRBJ2-7 | TRBV30 | TRBD1 | . | CAWSAQGAYEQYF | TGTGCCTGGAGTGCCCAGGGGGCTTACGAGCAGTACTTC
TRBJ2-1 | TRBV5-8 | TRBD2 | few | CASTRGGSSYNEQFF | TGTGCCAGCACTAGGGGCGGGAGCTCCTACAATGAGCAGTTCTTC
TRBJ2-3 | TRBV4-3 | . | few | CASSQDFRALSTDTQYF | TGCGCCAGCAGCCAAGATTTCCGGGCCCTTAGCACAGATACGCAGTATTTT
TRBJ2-1 | TRBV9 | . | . | CASSRSSRVTAQFF | TGTGCCAGCAGCAGGAGCTCTCGGGTCACTGCGCAGTTCTTC
TRBJ2-3 | TRBV25-1 | . | few | CASYRSDTQYF | TGTGCCAGCTACCGATCAGATACGCAGTATTTT
TRBJ2-7 | TRBV5-1 | TRBD1 | few | CASRAGTGDTYEQYF | TGCGCCAGCAGGGCCGGGACAGGGGACACCTACGAGCAGTACTTC
TRBJ1-2 | TRBV30 | . | few | CAWRTVNYGYTF | TGTGCCTGGAGGACAGTCAACTATGGCTACACCTTC